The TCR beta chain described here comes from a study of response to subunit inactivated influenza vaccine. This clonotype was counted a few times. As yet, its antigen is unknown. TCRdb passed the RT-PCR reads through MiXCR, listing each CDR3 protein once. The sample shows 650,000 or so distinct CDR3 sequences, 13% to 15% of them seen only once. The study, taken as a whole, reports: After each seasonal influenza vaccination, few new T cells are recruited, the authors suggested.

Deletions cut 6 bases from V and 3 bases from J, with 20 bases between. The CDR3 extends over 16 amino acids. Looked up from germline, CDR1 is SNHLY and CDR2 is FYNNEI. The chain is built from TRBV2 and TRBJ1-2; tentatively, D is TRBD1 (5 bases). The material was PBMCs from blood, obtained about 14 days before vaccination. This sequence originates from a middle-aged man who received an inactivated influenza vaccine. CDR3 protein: CASSPRDVPPHYGYTF. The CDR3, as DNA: TGTGCCAGCAGCCCTCGGGACGTCCCACCCCACTATGGCTACACCTTC. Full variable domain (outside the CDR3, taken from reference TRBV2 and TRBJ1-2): EPEVTQTPSHQVTQMGQEVILRCVPISNHLYFYWYRQILGQKVEFLVSFYNNEISEKSEIFDDQFSVERPDGSNFTLKIRSTKLEDSAMYFCASSPRDVPPHYGYTFGSGTRLTVV.